Listed below are T cell receptor beta chains from one sample, sequenced in a study of CD8 T cells in Susac syndrome. TCRdb recomputed calls from the immunoSEQ multiplex PCR reads with MiXCR, one row per CDR3 protein. The sample shows about 50,000 distinct CDR3 sequences, about 92% of them seen only once. The sample consisted of CD8+ T cells from PBMCs. The origin of the receptors is a human donor with multiple sclerosis. Both conserved end residues are part of each CDR3. Each record gives: D gene, CDR3 length, V gene, J gene, clone size, CDR3 DNA, CDR3 protein. A D gene is named only where the DNA matches it firmly. Clone size appears in some rows only: once, few, many, or a class for an expanded clone.

D gene: -; CDR3 length: 16; V gene: TRBV13; J gene: TRBJ2-7; clone size: -; CDR3 DNA: TGTGCCAGCAGCTTAGGCCGACAGGTTGGCTCCTACGAGCAGTACTTC; CDR3 protein: CASSLGRQVGSYEQYF
D gene: -; CDR3 length: 13; V gene: TRBV29-1; J gene: TRBJ2-7; clone size: -; CDR3 DNA: TGCAGCGTTGTCTGGCGGGACTCCTACGAGCAGTACTTC; CDR3 protein: CSVVWRDSYEQYF
D gene: TRBD1; CDR3 length: 14; V gene: TRBV2; J gene: TRBJ2-3; clone size: -; CDR3 DNA: TGTGCCAGGTCGGACAGGGCAGGTCCAGATACGCAGTATTTT; CDR3 protein: CARSDRAGPDTQYF
D gene: TRBD1; CDR3 length: 16; V gene: TRBV3-1; J gene: TRBJ2-3; clone size: -; CDR3 DNA: TGTGCCAGCAGCTTCCGGGACAGGGATTTTATAGATACGCAGTATTTT; CDR3 protein: CASSFRDRDFIDTQYF
D gene: TRBD1; CDR3 length: 15; V gene: TRBV4-2; J gene: TRBJ2-7; clone size: -; CDR3 DNA: TGTGCCAGCAGCCGTGGGACAGGGGGCGGCTACGAGCAGTACTTC; CDR3 protein: CASSRGTGGGYEQYF
D gene: TRBD1; CDR3 length: 17; V gene: TRBV24-1; J gene: TRBJ1-2; clone size: -; CDR3 DNA: TGTGCCACCAGTGACTCCGCCCGGGACAGGGGGTACTATGGCTACACCTTC; CDR3 protein: CATSDSARDRGYYGYTF
D gene: -; CDR3 length: 13; V gene: TRBV7-7; J gene: TRBJ2-5; clone size: -; CDR3 DNA: TGTGCTAGCAGCTTGGTGGTAGCTGAGACCCAGTACTTC; CDR3 protein: CASSLVVAETQYF
D gene: TRBD1; CDR3 length: 15; V gene: TRBV29-1; J gene: TRBJ2-7; clone size: -; CDR3 DNA: TGCAGCGTTGAATATTGGCAGGGGGCTTCCTACGAGCAGTACTTC; CDR3 protein: CSVEYWQGASYEQYF
D gene: TRBD1; CDR3 length: 20; V gene: TRBV6-5; J gene: TRBJ1-1; clone size: -; CDR3 DNA: TGTGCCAGCAGTTACTCGGTCCCGGGGACAGGGGATTTTATGAACACTGAAGCTTTCTTT; CDR3 protein: CASSYSVPGTGDFMNTEAFF
D gene: -; CDR3 length: 16; V gene: TRBV3-1; J gene: TRBJ2-5; clone size: -; CDR3 DNA: TGTGCCAGCAGCCAAAAGGGTTCTCGGGCCCAAGAGACCCAGTACTTC; CDR3 protein: CASSQKGSRAQETQYF
D gene: -; CDR3 length: 14; V gene: TRBV14; J gene: TRBJ2-5; clone size: -; CDR3 DNA: TGTGCCAGCAGCCAAGATTACAGCCAAGAGACCCAGTACTTC; CDR3 protein: CASSQDYSQETQYF
D gene: -; CDR3 length: 15; V gene: TRBV27; J gene: TRBJ1-2; clone size: -; CDR3 DNA: TGTGCCAGCAGTTTAAGAGGTTATGGGAGCTATGGCTACACCTTC; CDR3 protein: CASSLRGYGSYGYTF
D gene: -; CDR3 length: 14; V gene: TRBV7-3; J gene: TRBJ2-7; clone size: -; CDR3 DNA: TGTGCCAGCAGCTTAAACCCCGACGACTACGAGCAGTACTTC; CDR3 protein: CASSLNPDDYEQYF
D gene: TRBD1; CDR3 length: 17; V gene: TRBV30; J gene: TRBJ2-7; clone size: -; CDR3 DNA: TGTGCCTGGAGTGGATTCCTTGGACAGGGGATTTCCTACGAGCAGTACTTC; CDR3 protein: CAWSGFLGQGISYEQYF
D gene: -; CDR3 length: 13; V gene: TRBV6-6; J gene: TRBJ1-5; clone size: -; CDR3 DNA: TGTGCCAGCAGCCCAGGGTGGGGACAGCCCCAGCATTTT; CDR3 protein: CASSPGWGQPQHF
D gene: TRBD1; CDR3 length: 14; V gene: TRBV18; J gene: TRBJ2-7; clone size: -; CDR3 DNA: TGTGCCAGCTCACCTGGGGACAGGACCTACGAGCAGTACTTC; CDR3 protein: CASSPGDRTYEQYF
D gene: -; CDR3 length: 17; V gene: TRBV29-1; J gene: TRBJ1-2; clone size: -; CDR3 DNA: TGCAGCGTCTCGGGAGTAATGAATCAGGCCGCGCTCTATGGCTACACCTTC; CDR3 protein: CSVSGVMNQAALYGYTF
D gene: -; CDR3 length: 11; V gene: TRBV6-2/TRBV6-3; J gene: TRBJ1-6; clone size: -; CDR3 DNA: TGTGCCAGCAGCGGCGGGGCTGAACTCCACTTT; CDR3 protein: CASSGGAELHF
D gene: -; CDR3 length: 15; V gene: TRBV12-3/TRBV12-4; J gene: TRBJ1-3; clone size: -; CDR3 DNA: TGTGCCAGCAGCTCCCCCAGAAGCTCAGGAAACACCATATATTTT; CDR3 protein: CASSSPRSSGNTIYF
D gene: -; CDR3 length: 15; V gene: TRBV30; J gene: TRBJ1-3; clone size: -; CDR3 DNA: TGTGCCTGGAGTGTACAGGCTCACTCTGGAAACACCATATATTTT; CDR3 protein: CAWSVQAHSGNTIYF
D gene: TRBD1; CDR3 length: 16; V gene: TRBV6-2/TRBV6-3; J gene: TRBJ1-5; clone size: -; CDR3 DNA: TGTGCCAGCAGTCAGCGACAGGGGCCTAGCAATCAGCCCCAGCATTTT; CDR3 protein: CASSQRQGPSNQPQHF
D gene: -; CDR3 length: 11; V gene: TRBV7-3; J gene: TRBJ2-2; clone size: -; CDR3 DNA: TGTAGGACCTCGAACACCGGGGAGCTGTTTTTT; CDR3 protein: CRTSNTGELFF
D gene: -; CDR3 length: 13; V gene: TRBV29-1; J gene: TRBJ2-2; clone size: -; CDR3 DNA: TGCAGCGTTACGGACTGGAACACCGGGGAGCTGTTTTTT; CDR3 protein: CSVTDWNTGELFF
D gene: -; CDR3 length: 13; V gene: TRBV3-1; J gene: TRBJ2-5; clone size: -; CDR3 DNA: TGTGCCAGCAGCCCGGGGTCGGCGGAGACCCAGTACTTC; CDR3 protein: CASSPGSAETQYF
D gene: TRBD1; CDR3 length: 17; V gene: TRBV5-4; J gene: TRBJ1-2; clone size: -; CDR3 DNA: TGTGCCAGCAGATCCGGGACAGGGGTATTGTCTAACTATGGCTACACCTTC; CDR3 protein: CASRSGTGVLSNYGYTF
D gene: -; CDR3 length: 16; V gene: TRBV7-8; J gene: TRBJ2-5; clone size: -; CDR3 DNA: TGTGCCAGCAGCTTAGTCGTGGGACTGCGACAAGAGACCCAGTACTTC; CDR3 protein: CASSLVVGLRQETQYF
D gene: TRBD2; CDR3 length: 16; V gene: TRBV20-1; J gene: TRBJ2-2; clone size: -; CDR3 DNA: TGCAGTGCTAAGATGCGGGGGGCGGCGAAAACCGGGGAGCTGTTTTTT; CDR3 protein: CSAKMRGAAKTGELFF
D gene: -; CDR3 length: 15; V gene: TRBV7-9; J gene: TRBJ1-4; clone size: medium-sized; CDR3 DNA: TGTGCCAGCAGCCAAAGTACAGATGGTGGTGAAAAACTGTTTTTT; CDR3 protein: CASSQSTDGGEKLFF
D gene: -; CDR3 length: 14; V gene: TRBV6-6; J gene: TRBJ1-3; clone size: few; CDR3 DNA: TGTGCCAGCAGTTTGACGTACTCTGGAAACACCATATATTTT; CDR3 protein: CASSLTYSGNTIYF
D gene: -; CDR3 length: 16; V gene: TRBV4-2; J gene: TRBJ2-3; clone size: -; CDR3 DNA: TGTGCCAGCAGCCAAGCTATTCCTACTAGCACAGATACGCAGTATTTT; CDR3 protein: CASSQAIPTSTDTQYF
D gene: -; CDR3 length: 15; V gene: TRBV14; J gene: TRBJ2-2; clone size: -; CDR3 DNA: TGTGCCAGCAGCCCCCACCGACTCGACACCGGGGAGCTGTTTTTT; CDR3 protein: CASSPHRLDTGELFF
D gene: -; CDR3 length: 14; V gene: TRBV23-1; J gene: TRBJ2-3; clone size: -; CDR3 DNA: TGCGCCAGCAGCCCGGGACGGAAGACAGATACGCAGTATTTT; CDR3 protein: CASSPGRKTDTQYF
D gene: TRBD1; CDR3 length: 11; V gene: TRBV19; J gene: TRBJ2-2; clone size: -; CDR3 DNA: TGTGCCACCGGACAGGGTGGAGAGCTGTTTTTT; CDR3 protein: CATGQGGELFF
D gene: -; CDR3 length: 15; V gene: TRBV12-3/TRBV12-4; J gene: TRBJ1-2; clone size: -; CDR3 DNA: TGTGCCAGCAGTTTAGTAGGGGGGCGCAACTATGGCTACACCTTC; CDR3 protein: CASSLVGGRNYGYTF
D gene: -; CDR3 length: 14; V gene: TRBV6-5; J gene: TRBJ1-5; clone size: -; CDR3 DNA: TGTGCCAGCGGGTTCGGGGGAGCGGCTCAGCCCCAGCATTTT; CDR3 protein: CASGFGGAAQPQHF
D gene: -; CDR3 length: 14; V gene: TRBV27; J gene: TRBJ2-2; clone size: -; CDR3 DNA: TGTGCCAGGGGCCCGCGTATCCACACCGGGGAGCTGTTTTTT; CDR3 protein: CARGPRIHTGELFF
D gene: TRBD1; CDR3 length: 15; V gene: TRBV20-1; J gene: TRBJ2-7; clone size: -; CDR3 DNA: TGCAGTGCTAGATCTACCGGGACAGCTCTCTACGAGCAGTACTTC; CDR3 protein: CSARSTGTALYEQYF
D gene: TRBD2; CDR3 length: 15; V gene: TRBV12-3/TRBV12-4; J gene: TRBJ2-3; clone size: -; CDR3 DNA: TGTGCCAGCAGCCGTCTTGCTAGCGGCCGAGATACGCAGTATTTT; CDR3 protein: CASSRLASGRDTQYF
D gene: -; CDR3 length: 11; V gene: TRBV2; J gene: TRBJ1-1; clone size: -; CDR3 DNA: TGTGCCAGCAGTGTAGGCAGGGGCGCTTTCTTT; CDR3 protein: CASSVGRGAFF
D gene: TRBD1; CDR3 length: 16; V gene: TRBV7-9; J gene: TRBJ1-6; clone size: -; CDR3 DNA: TGTGCCAGCAGCTATACAGGGGAACCGGGGCTTTCACCCCTCCACTTT; CDR3 protein: CASSYTGEPGLSPLHF
D gene: TRBD2; CDR3 length: 16; V gene: TRBV6-2/TRBV6-3; J gene: TRBJ2-7; clone size: -; CDR3 DNA: TGTGCCAGCAGTTACGAAGGCGGGGGGACCTCCTACGAGCAGTACTTC; CDR3 protein: CASSYEGGGTSYEQYF
D gene: -; CDR3 length: 12; V gene: TRBV29-1; J gene: TRBJ2-5; clone size: -; CDR3 DNA: TGCAGCGTCCGAGGACAGTTCGGCGGACAGTACTTC; CDR3 protein: CSVRGQFGGQYF
D gene: TRBD1; CDR3 length: 13; V gene: TRBV28; J gene: TRBJ2-7; clone size: -; CDR3 DNA: TGTGCCAGCAGGACAGGGTACTTCTACGAGCAGTACTTC; CDR3 protein: CASRTGYFYEQYF
D gene: -; CDR3 length: 14; V gene: TRBV3-1; J gene: TRBJ1-1; clone size: -; CDR3 DNA: TGTGCCAGCAGCCAAGTAACAAGAGGGACTGAAGCTTTCTTT; CDR3 protein: CASSQVTRGTEAFF
D gene: -; CDR3 length: 12; V gene: TRBV20-1; J gene: TRBJ1-1; clone size: once; CDR3 DNA: TGCAGTGCTAGTACAGACGGCCCTGACGCTTTCTTT; CDR3 protein: CSASTDGPDAFF
D gene: TRBD2; CDR3 length: 15; V gene: TRBV7-3; J gene: TRBJ2-3; clone size: -; CDR3 DNA: TGTGCCAGCAGCTCTAGCGGGGGTGCCACAGATACGCAGTATTTT; CDR3 protein: CASSSSGGATDTQYF
D gene: TRBD2; CDR3 length: 15; V gene: TRBV11-2; J gene: TRBJ2-7; clone size: once; CDR3 DNA: TGTGCCAGCAGCCTCCCCCGGCTAGCGGGGGACGAGCAGTACTTC; CDR3 protein: CASSLPRLAGDEQYF
D gene: TRBD1; CDR3 length: 15; V gene: TRBV6-2/TRBV6-3; J gene: TRBJ2-7; clone size: few; CDR3 DNA: TGTGCCTCCCATCGAGCGGGGACAGGGACTTACGAGCAGTACTTC; CDR3 protein: CASHRAGTGTYEQYF
D gene: -; CDR3 length: 13; V gene: TRBV7-3; J gene: TRBJ1-5; clone size: -; CDR3 DNA: TGTGCCAGCAGCAACTATAGCAATCAGCCCCAGCATTTT; CDR3 protein: CASSNYSNQPQHF
D gene: -; CDR3 length: 11; V gene: TRBV25-1; J gene: TRBJ2-3; clone size: -; CDR3 DNA: TGTGCCAGCAGATGGCGGGATACGCAGTATTTT; CDR3 protein: CASRWRDTQYF